Listed below are T cell receptor beta chains from one sample, sequenced in a study of CD8+ T cells in alopecia areata. Assay: immunoSEQ multiplex PCR; the TCRdb copy retains only in-frame clones and omits some. Here the sample spans over 70,000 clones, approximately 66% being singletons. The sequencing used CD8+ T cells sorted from blood, collected at week 24, from a patient treated with tofacitinib. Receptor source: a human donor with alopecia areata. CDR3s include the opening cysteine and the closing phenylalanine or tryptophan. D genes are given only for firm matches. Rows may omit the clone size; those that give it use once, few, many or a size class.

clone_size d_call j_call v_call cdr3_aa cdr3_nt
many TRBD2 TRBJ2-1 TRBV9 CASSVGLADNEQFF TGTGCCAGCAGCGTAGGTCTAGCGGACAATGAGCAGTTCTTC
many NA TRBJ2-3 TRBV28 CASSFRARGRSTDTQYF NA
NA NA TRBJ2-5 TRBV28 CASSFRGPETQYF TGTGCCAGCAGTTTCCGGGGTCCAGAGACCCAGTACTTC
once NA TRBJ1-2 TRBV6-1 CATDVYYGYTF TGTGCCACCGACGTTTACTATGGCTACACCTTC
NA TRBD2 TRBJ2-3 TRBV25-1 CASSNSGGASDTQYF TGTGCCAGCAGCAATAGCGGGGGGGCCTCAGATACGCAGTATTTT
NA NA TRBJ2-3 TRBV27 CASSSHLLAGAQADTQYF TGTGCCAGCAGTTCCCATTTATTGGCAGGGGCGCAAGCAGATACGCAGTATTTT
NA NA TRBJ2-7 TRBV27 CASSLLGGEQYF TGTGCCAGCAGCTTACTTGGGGGAGAGCAGTACTTC
NA NA TRBJ1-6 TRBV19 CASSMGNSPLHF TGTGCCAGTAGTATGGGGAATTCACCCCTCCACTTT
NA NA TRBJ2-1 TRBV7-6 CASSPGESPYNEQFF TGTGCCAGCAGCCCCGGGGAAAGCCCCTACAATGAGCAGTTCTTC
NA TRBD2 TRBJ2-7 TRBV4-1 CASSPSGNSYEQYF TGCGCCAGCAGCCCTAGCGGGAACTCCTACGAGCAGTACTTC
NA TRBD1 TRBJ1-2 TRBV7-9 CASSPWDRSDGYTF TGTGCCAGCAGCCCATGGGACAGATCGGACGGCTACACCTTC
NA TRBD2 TRBJ2-1 TRBV4-3 CASSQNSGRIHNEQFF TGCGCCAGCAGCCAAAATAGCGGGAGAATTCACAATGAGCAGTTCTTC
NA TRBD2 TRBJ2-1 TRBV4-1 CASSTLAGGHNEQFF TGCGCCAGCAGCACCCTAGCGGGGGGGCACAATGAGCAGTTCTTC
few TRBD1 TRBJ2-7 TRBV5-1 CASSSLGTGSYEQYF TGCGCCAGCAGCTCCCTCGGGACAGGTTCCTACGAGCAGTACTTC
NA NA TRBJ2-2 TRBV29-1 CSVVHLDGELFF TGCAGCGTTGTTCATCTCGACGGGGAGCTGTTTTTT
NA NA TRBJ1-1 TRBV7-9 CASTVGGAWMNTEAFF TGTGCCAGCACCGTTGGGGGGGCATGGATGAACACTGAAGCTTTCTTT
NA TRBD2 TRBJ2-2 TRBV6-4 CASSMGLAVNTGELFF TGTGCCAGCAGTATGGGACTAGCGGTGAACACCGGGGAGCTGTTTTTT
NA TRBD2 TRBJ2-7 TRBV27 CASSLLGAGTSGEQYF TGTGCCAGCAGCCTACTGGGTGCCGGGACTAGCGGCGAGCAGTACTTC
few NA TRBJ2-1 TRBV4-1 CASSQELATEQFF TGCGCCAGCAGCCAAGAACTAGCCACAGAGCAGTTCTTC
NA NA TRBJ1-3 TRBV4-1 CASSMEWVAGNTIYF TGCGCCAGCAGCATGGAGTGGGTTGCGGGAAACACCATATATTTT
NA TRBD1 TRBJ2-7 TRBV5-1 CASSWGQGGSYEQYF TGCGCCAGCAGCTGGGGACAGGGTGGATCCTACGAGCAGTACTTC
NA NA TRBJ2-1 TRBV27 CASSLSGRGEFEQFF TGTGCCAGCAGTTTATCCGGGCGGGGAGAGTTCGAGCAGTTCTTC
NA NA TRBJ1-4 TRBV7-2 CASSFSGSGEKLFF TGTGCCAGCAGCTTTTCGGGGTCCGGGGAAAAACTGTTTTTT
NA NA TRBJ1-1 TRBV6-5 CASNPMRPGTEAFF TGTGCCAGCAACCCAATGAGGCCGGGAACTGAAGCTTTCTTT
few NA TRBJ2-5 TRBV5-4 CASSFDFQETQYF TGTGCCAGCAGCTTTGACTTCCAAGAGACCCAGTACTTC
NA NA TRBJ2-2 TRBV27 CASSLGAGLGELFF TGTGCCAGCAGTTTGGGGGCGGGACTCGGGGAGCTGTTTTTT
NA NA TRBJ2-5 TRBV11-2 CASSLTGEKETQYF TGTGCCAGCAGCTTAACTGGAGAAAAAGAGACCCAGTACTTC
NA NA TRBJ1-1 TRBV5-6 CASSFKQGRNTEAFF TGTGCCAGCAGCTTCAAGCAGGGCAGGAACACTGAAGCTTTCTTT
NA NA TRBJ2-1 TRBV5-4 CASSLVSPGEQFF TGTGCCAGCAGCTTGGTTAGTCCGGGTGAGCAGTTCTTC
NA NA TRBJ2-3 TRBV4-1 CASSHGDTQYF TGCGCCAGCAGCCATGGGGATACGCAGTATTTT
NA TRBD1 TRBJ1-1 TRBV14 CASSQAPQGRTEAFF TGTGCCAGCAGCCAAGCTCCACAGGGGAGGACTGAAGCTTTCTTT